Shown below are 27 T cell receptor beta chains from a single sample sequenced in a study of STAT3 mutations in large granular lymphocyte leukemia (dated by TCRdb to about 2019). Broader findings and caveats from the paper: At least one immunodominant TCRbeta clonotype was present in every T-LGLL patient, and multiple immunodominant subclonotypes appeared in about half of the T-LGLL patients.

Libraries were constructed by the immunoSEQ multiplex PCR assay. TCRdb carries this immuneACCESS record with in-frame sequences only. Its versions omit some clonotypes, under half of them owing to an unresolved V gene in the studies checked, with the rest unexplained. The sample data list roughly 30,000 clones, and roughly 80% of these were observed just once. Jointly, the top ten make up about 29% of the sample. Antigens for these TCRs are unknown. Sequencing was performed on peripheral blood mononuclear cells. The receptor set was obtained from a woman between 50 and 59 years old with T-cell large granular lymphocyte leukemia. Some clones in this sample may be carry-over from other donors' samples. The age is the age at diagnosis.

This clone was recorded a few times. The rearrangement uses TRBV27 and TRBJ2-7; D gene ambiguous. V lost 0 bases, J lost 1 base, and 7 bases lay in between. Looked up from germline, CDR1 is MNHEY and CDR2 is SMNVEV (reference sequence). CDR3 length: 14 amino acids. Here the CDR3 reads CASSLSELSYEQYF. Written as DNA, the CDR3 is TGTGCCAGCAGTTTATCGGAACTTTCCTACGAGCAGTACTTC.

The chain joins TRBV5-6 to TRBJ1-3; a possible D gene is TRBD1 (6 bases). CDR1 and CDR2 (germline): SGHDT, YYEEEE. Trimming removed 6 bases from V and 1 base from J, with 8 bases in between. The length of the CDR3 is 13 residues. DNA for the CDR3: TGTGCCAGCACACAGGGATCTGGAAACACCATATATTTT. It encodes CASTQGSGNTIYF.

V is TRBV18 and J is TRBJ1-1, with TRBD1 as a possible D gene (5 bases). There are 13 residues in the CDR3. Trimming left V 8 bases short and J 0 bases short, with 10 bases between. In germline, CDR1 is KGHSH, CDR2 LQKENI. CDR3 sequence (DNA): TGTGCCAGCCGCGACAGTATGAACACTGAAGCTTTCTTT. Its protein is CASRDSMNTEAFF. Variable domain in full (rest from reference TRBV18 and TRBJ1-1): NAGVMQNPRHLVRRRGQEARLRCSPMKGHSHVYWYRQLPEEGLKFMVYLQKENIIDESGMPKERFSAEFPKEGPSILRIQQVVRGDSAAYFCASRDSMNTEAFFGQGTRLTVV.

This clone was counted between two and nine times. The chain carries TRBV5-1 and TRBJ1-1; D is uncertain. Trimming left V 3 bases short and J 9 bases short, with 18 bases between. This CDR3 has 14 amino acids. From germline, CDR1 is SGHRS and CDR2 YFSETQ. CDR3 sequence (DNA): TGCGCCAGCAGCTCCGAGGGAACCGGTTTACAAGCTTTCTTT. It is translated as CASSSEGTGLQAFF.

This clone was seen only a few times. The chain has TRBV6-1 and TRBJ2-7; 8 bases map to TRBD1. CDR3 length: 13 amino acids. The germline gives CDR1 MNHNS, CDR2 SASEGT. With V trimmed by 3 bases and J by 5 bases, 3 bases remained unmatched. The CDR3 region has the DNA TGTGCCAGCAGTGAGGACAGGGTCAACGAGCAGTACTTC. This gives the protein CASSEDRVNEQYF.

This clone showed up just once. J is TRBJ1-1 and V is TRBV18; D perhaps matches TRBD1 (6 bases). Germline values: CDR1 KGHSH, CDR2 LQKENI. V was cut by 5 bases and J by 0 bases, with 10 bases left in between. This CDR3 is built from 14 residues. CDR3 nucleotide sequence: TGTGCCAGCTCATTCCGGGACATGAACACTGAAGCTTTCTTT. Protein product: CASSFRDMNTEAFF.

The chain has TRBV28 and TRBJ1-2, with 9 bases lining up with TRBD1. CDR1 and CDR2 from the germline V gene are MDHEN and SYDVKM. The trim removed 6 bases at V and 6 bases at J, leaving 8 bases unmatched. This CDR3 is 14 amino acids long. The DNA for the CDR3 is TGTGCCAGCAGGGAGAGGGACAGGGCGAATGGCTACACCTTC. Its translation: CASRERDRANGYTF.

CDR3 region: CASSLDGGSTNEKLFF. In DNA form, the CDR3 reads TGCGCCAGCAGCTTGGACGGAGGATCAACTAATGAAAAACTGTTTTTT. The chain has TRBV5-1 and TRBJ1-4; no definite D call. The CDR3 has 16 amino acids. Germline CDR1 is SGHRS and CDR2 is YFSETQ. V shed 0 bases and J shed 0 bases, with 9 bases lying between them.

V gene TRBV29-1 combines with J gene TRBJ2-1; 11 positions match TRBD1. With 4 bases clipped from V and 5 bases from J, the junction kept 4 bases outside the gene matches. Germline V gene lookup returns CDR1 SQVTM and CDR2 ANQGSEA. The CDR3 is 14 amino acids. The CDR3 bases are TGCAGCGTTGTCCGGGACAGGGGGAACAATGAGCAGTTCTTC. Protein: CSVVRDRGNNEQFF.

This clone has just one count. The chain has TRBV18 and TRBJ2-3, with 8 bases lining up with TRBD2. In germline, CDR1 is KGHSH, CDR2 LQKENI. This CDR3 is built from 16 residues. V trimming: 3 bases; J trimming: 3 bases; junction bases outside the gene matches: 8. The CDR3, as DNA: TGTGCCAGCTCACCTTCGTCGGGACTAGGGACAGATACGCAGTATTTT. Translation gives CASSPSSGLGTDTQYF.

The CDR3 DNA follows: TGTGCCAGCAGTTACGGCAGGGGGAACACCGGGGAGCTGTTTTTT. As protein: CASSYGRGNTGELFF. This chain links TRBV6-6 with TRBJ2-2; the D gene is possibly TRBD1 (6 bases). Germline loops: CDR1 MNHNY, CDR2 SVGAGI (reference sequence). With 2 bases removed from V and 1 base from J, the gap between germline ends came to 8 bases. The CDR3 is made up of 15 amino acids.

The CDR3 DNA follows: TGTGCCAGCAGCCACCGGGACCGATCCAATGAGCAGTTCTTC. This sequence encodes CASSHRDRSNEQFF. J is TRBJ2-1 and V is TRBV7-2; either TRBD1 or TRBD2 may supply D (5 bases each). Germline assignment: CDR1 SGHTA and CDR2 FQGNSA. The length of the CDR3 is 14 residues. Deletions cut 5 bases from V and 6 bases from J, with 14 bases between.

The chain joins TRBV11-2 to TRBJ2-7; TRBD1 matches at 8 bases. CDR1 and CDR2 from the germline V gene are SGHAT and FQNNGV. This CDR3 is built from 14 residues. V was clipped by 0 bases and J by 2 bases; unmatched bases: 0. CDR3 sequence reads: CASSLDRGPYEQYF. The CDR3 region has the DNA TGTGCCAGCAGCTTAGACAGGGGGCCCTACGAGCAGTACTTC.

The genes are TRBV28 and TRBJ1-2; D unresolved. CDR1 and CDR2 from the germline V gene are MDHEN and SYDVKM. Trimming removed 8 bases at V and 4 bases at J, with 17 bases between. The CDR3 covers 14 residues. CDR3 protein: CASSTGDLIYGYTF. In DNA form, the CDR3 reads TGTGCCAGCTCAACGGGTGACCTTATCTATGGCTACACCTTC.

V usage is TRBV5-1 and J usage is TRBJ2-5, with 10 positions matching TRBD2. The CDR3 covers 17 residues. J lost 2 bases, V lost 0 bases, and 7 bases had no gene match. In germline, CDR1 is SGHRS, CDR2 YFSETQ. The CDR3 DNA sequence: TGCGCCAGCAGCTTGGCTGTGACTAGCGGGCTTCAAGAGACCCAGTACTTC. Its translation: CASSLAVTSGLQETQYF.

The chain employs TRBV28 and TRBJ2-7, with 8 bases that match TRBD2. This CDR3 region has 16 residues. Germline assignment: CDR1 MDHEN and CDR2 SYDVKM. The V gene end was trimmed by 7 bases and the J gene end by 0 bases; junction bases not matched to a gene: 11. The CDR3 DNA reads TGTGCCAGCACCTCCGTAGCGGGAAGTAGCTCCTACGAGCAGTACTTC. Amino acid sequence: CASTSVAGSSSYEQYF.

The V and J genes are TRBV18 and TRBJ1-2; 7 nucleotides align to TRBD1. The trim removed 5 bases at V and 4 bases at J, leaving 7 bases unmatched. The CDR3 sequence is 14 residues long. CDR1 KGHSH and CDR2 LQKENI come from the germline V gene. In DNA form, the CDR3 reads TGTGCCAGCTCAAGAGGGACAGATTTCTATGGCTACACCTTC. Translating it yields CASSRGTDFYGYTF.

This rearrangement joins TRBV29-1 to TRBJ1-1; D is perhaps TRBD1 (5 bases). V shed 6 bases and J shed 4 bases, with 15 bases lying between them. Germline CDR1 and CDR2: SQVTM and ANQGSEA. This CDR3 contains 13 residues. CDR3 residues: CSVGTLGGTEAFF. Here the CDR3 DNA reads TGCAGCGTGGGGACTCTGGGGGGCACTGAAGCTTTCTTT. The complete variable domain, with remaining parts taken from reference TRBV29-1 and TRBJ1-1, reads SAVISQKPSRDICQRGTSLTIQCQVDSQVTMMFWYRQQPGQSLTLIATANQGSEATYESGFVIDKFPISRPNLTFSTLTVSNMSPEDSSIYLCSVGTLGGTEAFFGQGTRLTVV.

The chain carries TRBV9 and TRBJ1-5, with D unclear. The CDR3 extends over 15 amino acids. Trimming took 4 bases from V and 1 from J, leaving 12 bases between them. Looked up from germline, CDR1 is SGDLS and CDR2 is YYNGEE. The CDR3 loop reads CASSFLGGSNQPQHF. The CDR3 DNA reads TGTGCCAGCAGCTTCCTGGGAGGGAGCAATCAGCCCCAGCATTTT.

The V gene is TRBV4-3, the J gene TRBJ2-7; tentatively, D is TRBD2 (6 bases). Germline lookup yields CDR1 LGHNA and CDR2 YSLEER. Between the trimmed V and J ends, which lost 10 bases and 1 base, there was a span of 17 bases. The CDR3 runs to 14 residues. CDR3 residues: CATNSGALSYEQYF. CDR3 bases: TGCGCCACCAACTCGGGAGCCCTATCCTACGAGCAGTACTTC.

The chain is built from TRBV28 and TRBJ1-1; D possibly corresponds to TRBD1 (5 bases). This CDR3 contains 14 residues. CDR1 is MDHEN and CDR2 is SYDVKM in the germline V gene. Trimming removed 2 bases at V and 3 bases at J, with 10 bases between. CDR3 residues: CASSLRGRDTEAFF. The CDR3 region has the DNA TGTGCCAGCAGTTTAAGGGGCCGAGACACTGAAGCTTTCTTT.

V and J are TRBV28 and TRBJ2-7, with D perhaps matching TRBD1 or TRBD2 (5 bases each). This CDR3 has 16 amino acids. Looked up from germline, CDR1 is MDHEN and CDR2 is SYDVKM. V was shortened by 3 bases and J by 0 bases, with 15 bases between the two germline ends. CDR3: CASSFNKGRPSYEQYF. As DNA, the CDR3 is TGTGCCAGCAGTTTCAACAAGGGACGCCCCTCCTACGAGCAGTACTTC.

The CDR3 DNA reads as TGTGCCAGCAGAGCTCGACTAGCGGGAGGGTCAGATACGCAGTATTTT. Translation gives CASRARLAGGSDTQYF. The chain employs TRBV6-6 and TRBJ2-3; 14 bases map to TRBD2. Trimming cost V 6 bases and J 4 bases; bases outside gene matches: 6. The CDR3 contains 16 residues. Per the germline V gene, CDR1 is MNHNY and CDR2 is SVGAGI (reference sequence).

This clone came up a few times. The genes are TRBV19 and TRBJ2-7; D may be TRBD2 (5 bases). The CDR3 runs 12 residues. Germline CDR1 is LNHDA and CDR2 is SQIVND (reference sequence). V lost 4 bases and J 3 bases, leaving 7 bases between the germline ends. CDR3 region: CASSSAGYEQYF. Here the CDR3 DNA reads TGTGCCAGTAGTAGCGCGGGCTACGAGCAGTACTTC.

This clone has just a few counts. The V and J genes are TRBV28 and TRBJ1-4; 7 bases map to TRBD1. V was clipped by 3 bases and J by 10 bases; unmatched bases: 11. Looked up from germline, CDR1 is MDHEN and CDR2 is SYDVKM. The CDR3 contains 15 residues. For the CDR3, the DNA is TGTGCCAGCAGTTTTGGAGGGACAGCGGTCCGAAAACTGTTTTTT. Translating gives CASSFGGTAVRKLFF.

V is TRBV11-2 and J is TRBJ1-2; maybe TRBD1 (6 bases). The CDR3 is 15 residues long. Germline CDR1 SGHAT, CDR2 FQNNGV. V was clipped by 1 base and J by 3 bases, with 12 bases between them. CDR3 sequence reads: CASSLGQVLHYGYTF. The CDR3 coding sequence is TGTGCCAGCAGCTTAGGACAGGTCCTACACTATGGCTACACCTTC.

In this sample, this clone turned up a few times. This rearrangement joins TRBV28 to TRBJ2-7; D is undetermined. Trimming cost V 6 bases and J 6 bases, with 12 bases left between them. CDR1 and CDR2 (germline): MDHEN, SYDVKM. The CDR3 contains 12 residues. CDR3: CASRSPPGEQYF. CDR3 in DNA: TGTGCCAGCAGGTCTCCACCAGGCGAGCAGTACTTC.